A selection of T cell receptor beta chains follows, all from one sample in a study of T cells in Graves' hyperthyroidism and ophthalmopathy. TCRdb re-derived calls from the multiplex PCR reads in MiXCR, one entry per CDR3 protein. The sample has approximately 510,000 distinct CDR3 sequences, around 43% seen once. Sample: peripheral blood or thyroid tissue (not recorded which). Receptor source: an adult woman with Graves' disease, either hyperthyroidism or ophthalmopathy (not recorded which). Both conserved end residues are trimmed from each CDR3. Fields, in order: CDR3 protein, V gene.

CDR3aa: SARVGDYGYT
v_gene: TRBV20-1

CDR3aa: ASSPLFQGELGQY
v_gene: TRBV11-2

CDR3aa: ASSEPPVVSYEQY
v_gene: TRBV2

CDR3aa: AAGAGMMETQY
v_gene: TRBV10-3

CDR3aa: ASSFSTSGSITQY
v_gene: TRBV12-3/TRBV12-4

CDR3aa: ASSGGGGQQETQY
v_gene: TRBV6-1

CDR3aa: ASSLRTRGPQY
v_gene: TRBV7-6

CDR3aa: AWNTGTSSNLY
v_gene: TRBV30

CDR3aa: SARTVGYGYT
v_gene: TRBV20-1

CDR3aa: ASSYRGFTGELF
v_gene: TRBV7-9

CDR3aa: ASSDTNPGANVLT
v_gene: TRBV7-2

CDR3aa: SVETRTAQNTEAF
v_gene: TRBV29-1

CDR3aa: ASSHTSGKETLH
v_gene: TRBV11-2

CDR3aa: ASSPAGGRKRPQH
v_gene: TRBV5-6

CDR3aa: ASSTPSSYEQY
v_gene: TRBV6-6

CDR3aa: ASSQDQSYGYT
v_gene: TRBV3-1

CDR3aa: SAGGGGFKPQH
v_gene: TRBV20-1

CDR3aa: ASSKYAGVSYEQY
v_gene: TRBV19

CDR3aa: ASSEGTRPSYSNEQY
v_gene: TRBV10-2

CDR3aa: ASSLLGCYEQY
v_gene: TRBV7-6

CDR3aa: ASSSETGFTQPQH
v_gene: TRBV9

CDR3aa: ARPRDYGYT
v_gene: TRBV19